The entry that follows covers one TCR beta chain sequence. This clone's antigen is unknown. Per-nucleotide qualities are absent, and no much larger clonotype sits a single base away. Trimming at the junction amounts to 1 base on V and 9 bases on J, and the germline ends lie 10 bases apart. The germline V gene provides CDR1 SGHVS and CDR2 FNYEAQ. Its CDR3 holds 13 amino acids, cysteine through phenylalanine. The DNA shown is the 39-base CDR3, in frame from base 1. In Seattle, one collaborating source enrolled patients while the infection was active and tracked those patients longitudinally over the course of disease. The collaborating institutions used their own protocols to collect whole blood in K2EDTA tubes. For TCRbeta analysis, collaborators shipped samples in one of three forms: frozen whole blood, isolated PBMCs, or DNA extracted from either of those sample types. The immunoSEQ Assay, a bias-controlled multiplex PCR, was used to amplify TCRbeta CDR3 regions from genomic DNA. The source study handled its data this way. Nucleated cell counts per sample were estimated from amplification of reference gene primers within the assay. Sequence reads were collapsed and filtered to measure the absolute abundance of every unique TCRbeta CDR3 rearrangement. For each sample, productive Simpson clonality was calculated as the square root of Simpson's diversity index across productive rearrangements. Sourced from immuneACCESS, this table was stored by TCRdb with only in-frame sequences that have V and J called. A share of the clones is absent; for the studies checked, an unresolved V gene accounts for under half, and the remainder has no known explanation. V and J calls and clone size are copied from that table; D and trimming were computed from the DNA. This sample gives hundreds of thousands of clones in total; roughly 90% of them show up just once. The ten largest clonotypes hold approximately 11% of the sample.

The sample belongs to a study of blood T cell repertoires in COVID-19 (TCRdb year 2020). Regarding the research as a whole: The collaborator samples originated in the United States, Italy and Spain and spanned the acute and convalescent phases of COVID-19. The samples were drawn from the first 160 participants of the ongoing ImmuneRACE study and from 950 to 1,500 subjects provided by 6 global collaborators. A freely available public database, intended as a resource for researchers studying the immune response to SARS-CoV-2, is where the repertoires were released. A de-identified subject ID, COVID-19 status, age in years and sex were almost always included in the sample metadata. The material from the prospective study consisted of cDNA or gDNA derived from T cells, B-cell-depleted T cells, or PBMCs. Where available, HLA class I and class II types were obtained from metadata supplied by the sample provider rather than from assay-based typing. Subjects who had been exposed to COVID-19, were actively infected with it, or had recovered from it provided the deeply sampled blood TCRbeta repertoires that made up the dataset.

What the work shows at the level of the full study, not this receptor alone: How much clinical and demographic metadata was included differed by source and by participant, and the metadata was provided uncurated.

This sequence originates from a woman aged 30 to 39 with COVID-19, enrolled during active disease. The chain is made from TRBV7-6 and TRBJ2-1; no D gene is confidently identified. Sequences were obtained from peripheral blood. The CDR3 region has the sequence CASSLVGSSEQFF. The DNA is TGTGCCAGCAGCTTAGTCGGTAGCAGTGAGCAGTTCTTC.